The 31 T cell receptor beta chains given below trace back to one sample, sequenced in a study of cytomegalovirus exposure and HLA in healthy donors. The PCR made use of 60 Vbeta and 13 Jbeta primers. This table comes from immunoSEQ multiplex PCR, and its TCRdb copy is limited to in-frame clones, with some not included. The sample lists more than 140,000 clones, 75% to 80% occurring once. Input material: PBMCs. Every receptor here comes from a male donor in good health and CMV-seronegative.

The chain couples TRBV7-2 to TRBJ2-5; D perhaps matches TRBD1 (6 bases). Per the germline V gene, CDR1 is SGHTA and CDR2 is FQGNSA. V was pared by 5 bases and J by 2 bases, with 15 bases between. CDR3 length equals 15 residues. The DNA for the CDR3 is TGTGCCAGCAGCCCCATGACAGGCCCACAAGAGACCCAGTACTTC. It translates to CASSPMTGPQETQYF.

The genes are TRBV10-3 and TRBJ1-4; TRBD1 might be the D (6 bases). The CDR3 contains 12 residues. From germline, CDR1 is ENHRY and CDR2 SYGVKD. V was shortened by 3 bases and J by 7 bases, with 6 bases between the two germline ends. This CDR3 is CAISEGGEKLFF. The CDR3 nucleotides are TGTGCCATCAGTGAAGGGGGTGAAAAACTGTTTTTT.

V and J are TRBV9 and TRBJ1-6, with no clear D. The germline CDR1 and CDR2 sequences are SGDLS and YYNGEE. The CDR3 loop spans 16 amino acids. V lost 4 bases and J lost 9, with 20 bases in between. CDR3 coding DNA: TGTGCCAGCAGCCCCCAAGGCGACGAGGTTCTTTCACCCCTCCACTTT. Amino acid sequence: CASSPQGDEVLSPLHF. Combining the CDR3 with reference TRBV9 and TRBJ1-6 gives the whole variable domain DSGVTQTPKHLITATGQRVTLRCSPRSGDLSVYWYQQSLDQGLQFLIQYYNGEERAKGNILERFSAQQFPDLHSELNLSSLELGDSALYFCASSPQGDEVLSPLHFGNGTRLTVT.

The CDR3 loop reads CASSLEGTDYNEQFF. CDR3 sequence (DNA): TGTGCCAGCAGCTTGGAGGGGACAGACTACAATGAGCAGTTCTTC. The chain employs TRBV5-8 and TRBJ2-1; 7 nucleotides align to TRBD1. The V and J ends lost 0 bases and 3 bases, in that order; junction bases with no gene match: 3. Germline CDR1 and CDR2: SGHTS and YDEGEE. The CDR3 runs 15 residues.

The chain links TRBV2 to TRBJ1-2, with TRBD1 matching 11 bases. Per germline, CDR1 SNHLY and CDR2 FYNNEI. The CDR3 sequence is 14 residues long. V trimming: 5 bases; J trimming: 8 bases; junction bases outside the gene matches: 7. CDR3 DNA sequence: TGTGCCAGCAGTCCCCGGGACAGGGGGGGCGGCTACACCTTC. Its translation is CASSPRDRGGGYTF.

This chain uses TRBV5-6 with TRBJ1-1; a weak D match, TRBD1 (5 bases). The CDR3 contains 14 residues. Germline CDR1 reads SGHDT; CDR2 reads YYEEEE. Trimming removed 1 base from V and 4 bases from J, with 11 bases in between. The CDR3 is CASSLWRGSTEAFF. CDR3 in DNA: TGTGCCAGCAGCTTGTGGAGGGGAAGCACTGAAGCTTTCTTT.

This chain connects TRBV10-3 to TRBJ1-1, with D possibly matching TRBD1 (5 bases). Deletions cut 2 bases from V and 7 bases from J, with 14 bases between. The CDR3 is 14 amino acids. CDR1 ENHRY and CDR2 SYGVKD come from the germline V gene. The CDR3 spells CAISEGGGGGEAFF. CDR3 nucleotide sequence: TGTGCCATCAGTGAGGGCGGAGGCGGGGGTGAAGCTTTCTTT.

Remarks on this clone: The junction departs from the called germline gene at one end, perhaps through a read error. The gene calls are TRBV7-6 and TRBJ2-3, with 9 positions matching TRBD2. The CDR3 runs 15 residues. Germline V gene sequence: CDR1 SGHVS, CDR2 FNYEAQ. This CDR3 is CASSLDAGGPRYAVF. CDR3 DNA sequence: TGTGCCAGCAGCTTGGACGCGGGGGGGCCCAGATACGCAGTATTT.

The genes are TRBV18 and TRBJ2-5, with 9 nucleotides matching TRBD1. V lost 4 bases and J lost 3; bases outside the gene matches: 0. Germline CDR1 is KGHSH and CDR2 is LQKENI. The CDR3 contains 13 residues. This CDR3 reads CASSRTGEETQYF. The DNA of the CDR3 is TGTGCCAGCTCACGGACAGGGGAAGAGACCCAGTACTTC.

CDR3 nucleotide sequence: TGTGCCAGCAGCTTAGGTTGGTTAGCGGAATACAATGAGCAGTTCTTC. This sequence encodes CASSLGWLAEYNEQFF. This chain connects TRBV7-3 to TRBJ2-1; D is perhaps TRBD2 (6 bases). V was clipped by 2 bases and J by 4 bases, with 15 bases between them. Germline lookup yields CDR1 SGHTA and CDR2 FQGTGA. The CDR3 covers 16 residues.

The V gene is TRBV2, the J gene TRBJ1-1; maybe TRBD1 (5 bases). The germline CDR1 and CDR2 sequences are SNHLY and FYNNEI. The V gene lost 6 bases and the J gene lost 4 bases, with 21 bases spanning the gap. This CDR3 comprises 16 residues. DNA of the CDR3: TGTGCCAGCAGCCGGGAGATCGGGGGGTTGGGCACTGAAGCTTTCTTT. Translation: CASSREIGGLGTEAFF. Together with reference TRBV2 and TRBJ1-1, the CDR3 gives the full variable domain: EPEVTQTPSHQVTQMGQEVILRCVPISNHLYFYWYRQILGQKVEFLVSFYNNEISEKSEIFDDQFSVERPDGSNFTLKIRSTKLEDSAMYFCASSREIGGLGTEAFFGQGTRLTVV.

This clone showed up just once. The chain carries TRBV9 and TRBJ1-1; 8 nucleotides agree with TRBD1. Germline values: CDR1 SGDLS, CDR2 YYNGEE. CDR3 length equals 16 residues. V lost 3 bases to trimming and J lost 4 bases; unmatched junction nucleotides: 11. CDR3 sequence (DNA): TGTGCCAGCAGCGGGCCCCTCCCAGGGGGCGGCACTGAAGCTTTCTTT. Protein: CASSGPLPGGGTEAFF.

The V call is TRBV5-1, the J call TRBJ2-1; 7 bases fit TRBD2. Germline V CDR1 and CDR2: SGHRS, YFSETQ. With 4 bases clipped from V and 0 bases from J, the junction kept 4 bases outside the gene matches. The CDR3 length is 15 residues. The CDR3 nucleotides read TGCGCCAGCAGCCAAATAGCGGGCTCCTACAATGAGCAGTTCTTC. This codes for CASSQIAGSYNEQFF.

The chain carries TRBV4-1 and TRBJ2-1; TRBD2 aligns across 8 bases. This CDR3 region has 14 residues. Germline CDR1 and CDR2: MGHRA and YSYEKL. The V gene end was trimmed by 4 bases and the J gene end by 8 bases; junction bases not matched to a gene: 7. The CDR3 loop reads CASSRSGGDDEQFF. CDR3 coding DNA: TGCGCCAGCAGCCGAAGCGGGGGAGACGATGAGCAGTTCTTC.

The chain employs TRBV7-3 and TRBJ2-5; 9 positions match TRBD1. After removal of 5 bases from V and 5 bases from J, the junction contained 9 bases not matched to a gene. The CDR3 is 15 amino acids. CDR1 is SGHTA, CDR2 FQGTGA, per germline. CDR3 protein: CASSKAGTGPETQYF. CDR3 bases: TGTGCCAGCAGCAAAGCCGGGACAGGGCCCGAGACCCAGTACTTC.

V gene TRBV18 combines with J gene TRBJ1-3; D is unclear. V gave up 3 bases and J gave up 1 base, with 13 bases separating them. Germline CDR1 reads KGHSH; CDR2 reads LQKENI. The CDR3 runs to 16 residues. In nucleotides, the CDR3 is TGTGCCAGCTCACCGTCGGACTTATTTTCTGGAAACACCATATATTTT. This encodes CASSPSDLFSGNTIYF. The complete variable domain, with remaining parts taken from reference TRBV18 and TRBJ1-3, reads NAGVMQNPRHLVRRRGQEARLRCSPMKGHSHVYWYRQLPEEGLKFMVYLQKENIIDESGMPKERFSAEFPKEGPSILRIQQVVRGDSAAYFCASSPSDLFSGNTIYFGEGSWLTVV.

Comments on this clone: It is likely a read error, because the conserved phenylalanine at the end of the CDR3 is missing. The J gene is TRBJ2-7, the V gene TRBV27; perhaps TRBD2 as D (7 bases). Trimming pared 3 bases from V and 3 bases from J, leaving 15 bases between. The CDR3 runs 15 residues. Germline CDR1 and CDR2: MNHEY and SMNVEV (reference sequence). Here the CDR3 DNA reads TGTGCCAGCAGTTTTGGGGGGGCTCGGTTCTACGAGCAGTACTCC. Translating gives CASSFGGARFYEQYS.

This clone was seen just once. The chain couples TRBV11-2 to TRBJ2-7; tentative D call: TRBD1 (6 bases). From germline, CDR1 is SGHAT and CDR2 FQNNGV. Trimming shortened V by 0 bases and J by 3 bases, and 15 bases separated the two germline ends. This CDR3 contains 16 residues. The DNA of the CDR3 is TGTGCCAGCAGCTTAGATTCGGCAGGGGCGGGCTACGAGCAGTACTTC. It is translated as CASSLDSAGAGYEQYF.

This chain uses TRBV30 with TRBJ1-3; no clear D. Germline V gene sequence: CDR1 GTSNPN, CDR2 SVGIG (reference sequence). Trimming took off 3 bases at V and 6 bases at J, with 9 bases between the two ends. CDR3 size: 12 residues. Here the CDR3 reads CAWRRGENTIYF. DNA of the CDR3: TGTGCCTGGAGGCGGGGTGAAAACACCATATATTTT.

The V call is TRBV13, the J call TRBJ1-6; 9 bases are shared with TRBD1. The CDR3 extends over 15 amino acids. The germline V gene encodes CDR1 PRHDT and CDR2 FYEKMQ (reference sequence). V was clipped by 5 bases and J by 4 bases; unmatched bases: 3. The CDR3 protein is CASSRDRGYNSPLHF. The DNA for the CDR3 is TGTGCCAGCAGCCGCGACAGGGGGTATAATTCACCCCTCCACTTT. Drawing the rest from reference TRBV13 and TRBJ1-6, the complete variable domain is AAGVIQSPRHLIKEKRETATLKCYPIPRHDTVYWYQQGPGQDPQFLISFYEKMQSDKGSIPDRFSAQQFSDYHSELNMSSLELGDSALYFCASSRDRGYNSPLHFGNGTRLTVT.

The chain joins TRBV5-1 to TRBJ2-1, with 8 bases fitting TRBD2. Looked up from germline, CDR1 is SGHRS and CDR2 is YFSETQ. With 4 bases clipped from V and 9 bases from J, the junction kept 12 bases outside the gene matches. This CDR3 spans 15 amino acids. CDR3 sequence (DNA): TGCGCCAGCAGCCCGGGGGGGACTAGGTCCGGTGAGCAGTTCTTC. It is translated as CASSPGGTRSGEQFF.

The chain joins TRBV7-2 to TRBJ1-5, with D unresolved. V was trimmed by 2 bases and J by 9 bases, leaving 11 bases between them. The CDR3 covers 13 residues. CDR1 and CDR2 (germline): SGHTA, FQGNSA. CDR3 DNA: TGTGCCAGCAGCTTAAATCGGTTATCGCCCCAGCATTTT. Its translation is CASSLNRLSPQHF.

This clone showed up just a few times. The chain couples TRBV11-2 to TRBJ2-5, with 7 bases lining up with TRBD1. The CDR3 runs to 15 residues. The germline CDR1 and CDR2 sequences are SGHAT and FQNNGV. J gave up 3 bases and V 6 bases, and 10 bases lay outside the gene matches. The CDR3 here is CASRVPGQFKETQYF. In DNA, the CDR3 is TGTGCCAGCAGGGTACCGGGACAGTTTAAAGAGACCCAGTACTTC.

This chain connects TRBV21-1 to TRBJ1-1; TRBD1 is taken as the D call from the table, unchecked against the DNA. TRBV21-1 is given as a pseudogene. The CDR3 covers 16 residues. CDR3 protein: CASSKALQGTNTEAFF. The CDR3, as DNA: TGTGCCAGCAGCAAAGCGCTACAGGGGACGAACACTGAAGCTTTCTTT.

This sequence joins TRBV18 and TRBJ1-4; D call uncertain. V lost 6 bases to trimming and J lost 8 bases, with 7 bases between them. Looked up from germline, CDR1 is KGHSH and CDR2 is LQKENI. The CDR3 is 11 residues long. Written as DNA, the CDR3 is TGTGCCAGCTCCCCCTCGGAAAAACTGTTTTTT. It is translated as CASSPSEKLFF.

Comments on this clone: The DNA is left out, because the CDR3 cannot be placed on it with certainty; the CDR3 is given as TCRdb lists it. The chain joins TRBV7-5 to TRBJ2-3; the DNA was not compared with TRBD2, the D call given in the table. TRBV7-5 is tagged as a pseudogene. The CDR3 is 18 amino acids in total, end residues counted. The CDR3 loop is CARSPPRGWGVGADTQYF.

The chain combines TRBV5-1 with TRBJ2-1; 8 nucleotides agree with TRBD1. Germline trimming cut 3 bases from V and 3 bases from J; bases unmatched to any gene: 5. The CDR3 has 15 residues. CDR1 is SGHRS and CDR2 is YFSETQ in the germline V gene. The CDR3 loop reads CASSSDRVNYNEQFF. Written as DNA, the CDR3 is TGCGCCAGCAGCTCGGACAGGGTGAACTACAATGAGCAGTTCTTC.

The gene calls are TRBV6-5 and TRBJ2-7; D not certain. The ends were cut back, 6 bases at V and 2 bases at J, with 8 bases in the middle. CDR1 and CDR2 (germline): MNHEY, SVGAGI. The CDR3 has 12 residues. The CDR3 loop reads CASRRPPYEQYF. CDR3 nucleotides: TGTGCCAGCAGGAGGCCCCCCTACGAGCAGTACTTC.

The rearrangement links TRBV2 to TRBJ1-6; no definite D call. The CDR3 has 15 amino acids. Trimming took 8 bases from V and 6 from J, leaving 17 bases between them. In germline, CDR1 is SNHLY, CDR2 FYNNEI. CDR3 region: CASHVEQSGNSPLHF. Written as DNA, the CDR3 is TGTGCCAGCCATGTCGAGCAGTCGGGTAATTCACCCCTCCACTTT.

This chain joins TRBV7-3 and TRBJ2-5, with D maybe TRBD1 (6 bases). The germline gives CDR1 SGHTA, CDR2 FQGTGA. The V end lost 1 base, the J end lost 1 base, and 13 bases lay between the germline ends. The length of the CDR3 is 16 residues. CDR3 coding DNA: TGTGCCAGCAGCTTAAGGCCTGGACAGACCCAAGAGACCCAGTACTTC. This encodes CASSLRPGQTQETQYF.

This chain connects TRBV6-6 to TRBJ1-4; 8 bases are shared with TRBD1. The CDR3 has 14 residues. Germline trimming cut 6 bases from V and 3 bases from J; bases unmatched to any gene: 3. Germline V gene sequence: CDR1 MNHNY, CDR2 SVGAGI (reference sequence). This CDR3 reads CASREQGANEKLFF. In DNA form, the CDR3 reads TGTGCCAGCAGGGAACAGGGGGCTAATGAAAAACTGTTTTTT.